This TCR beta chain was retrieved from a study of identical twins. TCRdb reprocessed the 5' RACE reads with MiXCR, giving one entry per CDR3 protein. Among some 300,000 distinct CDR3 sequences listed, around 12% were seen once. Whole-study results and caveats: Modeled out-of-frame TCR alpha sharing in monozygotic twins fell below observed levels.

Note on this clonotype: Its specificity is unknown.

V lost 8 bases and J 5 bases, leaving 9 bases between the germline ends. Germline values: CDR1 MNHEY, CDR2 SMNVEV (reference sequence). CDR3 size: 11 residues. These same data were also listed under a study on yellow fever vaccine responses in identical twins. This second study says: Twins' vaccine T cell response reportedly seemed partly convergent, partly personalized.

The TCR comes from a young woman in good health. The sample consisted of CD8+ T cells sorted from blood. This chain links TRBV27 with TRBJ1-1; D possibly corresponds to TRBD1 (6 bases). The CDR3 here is CASVRGTEAFF. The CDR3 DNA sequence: TGTGCCAGCGTCAGGGGTACTGAAGCTTTCTTT.